Sequencing of this T cell receptor (beta chain) was carried out in a study of regulatory T cells in long-lasting Graves disease. Turning to the study itself: Persistent Graves' disease required over 5 years of antithyroid drugs and positive TSH receptor antibodies.

The germline V gene encodes CDR1 LNHNV and CDR2 YYDKDF (reference sequence). CDR3 size: 15 residues. The V gene lost 5 bases and the J gene lost 4 bases, with 15 bases spanning the gap. Arm-PCR of CDR3 regions and iRepertoire HTBI primers were used to build TCR beta libraries. One entry per CDR3 protein results from TCRdb running MiXCR on the multiplex PCR reads. The data hold approximately 440,000 distinct CDR3 sequences, with about 20% observed a single time. Study-level findings and limits: Persistent cases favored TRBV28, TRBJ1-2 and TRBJ2-5.

Time point of the sample: persistent/refractory GD, antithyroid drugs over 5 years with positive TRAb. The TCR library used RNA extracted from PBMCs. This clonotype was seen a few times. Its antigen is undetermined. The receptor was isolated from a female donor with Graves disease. The specimen comprised peripheral blood mononuclear cells (PBMCs), sampled when the disease was refractory, from a patient treated with antithyroid drugs. This chain joins TRBV15 and TRBJ1-5; a possible D gene is TRBD1 (6 bases). The CDR3 DNA sequence: TGTGCCACCAGCTTGCAGGGGATTCGAAATCAGCCCCAGCATTTT. It is translated as CATSLQGIRNQPQHF.